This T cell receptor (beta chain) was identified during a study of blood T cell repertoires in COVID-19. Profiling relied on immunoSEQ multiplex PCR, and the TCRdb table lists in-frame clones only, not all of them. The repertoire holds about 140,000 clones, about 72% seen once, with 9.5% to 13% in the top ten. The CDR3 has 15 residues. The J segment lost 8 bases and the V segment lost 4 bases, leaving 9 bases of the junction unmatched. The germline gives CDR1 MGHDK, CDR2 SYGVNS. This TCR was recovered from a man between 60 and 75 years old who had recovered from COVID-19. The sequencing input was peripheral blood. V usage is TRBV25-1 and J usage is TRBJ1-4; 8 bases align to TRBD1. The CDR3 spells CASSAWTGTEEKLFF. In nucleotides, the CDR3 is TGTGCCAGCAGTGCTTGGACAGGGACGGAAGAAAAACTGTTTTTT.